This T cell receptor beta chain was found in a study of long-term antiretroviral therapy in people with HIV. Per germline, CDR1 SEHNR and CDR2 FQNEAQ (reference sequence). After removal of 6 bases from V and 0 bases from J, the junction contained 3 bases not matched to a gene. The CDR3 is 15 amino acids. Runs used v3.0 of the immunoSEQ assay and were done at survey level. The repertoire was sequenced with immunoSEQ multiplex PCR; TCRdb's copy has only in-frame clones and lacks some. Among 20,000 to 30,000 clones listed, around 84% were seen once. The chain recombines TRBV7-9 with TRBJ2-1; TRBD1 agrees at 9 bases. The source material was unsorted PBMCs, sampled 4.4 years after starting antiretroviral therapy. This clonotype originated in a young man with HIV. The CDR3 sequence is CASRTGGSSYNEQFF. The CDR3 nucleotides are TGTGCCAGCAGGACAGGGGGGAGCTCCTACAATGAGCAGTTCTTC.